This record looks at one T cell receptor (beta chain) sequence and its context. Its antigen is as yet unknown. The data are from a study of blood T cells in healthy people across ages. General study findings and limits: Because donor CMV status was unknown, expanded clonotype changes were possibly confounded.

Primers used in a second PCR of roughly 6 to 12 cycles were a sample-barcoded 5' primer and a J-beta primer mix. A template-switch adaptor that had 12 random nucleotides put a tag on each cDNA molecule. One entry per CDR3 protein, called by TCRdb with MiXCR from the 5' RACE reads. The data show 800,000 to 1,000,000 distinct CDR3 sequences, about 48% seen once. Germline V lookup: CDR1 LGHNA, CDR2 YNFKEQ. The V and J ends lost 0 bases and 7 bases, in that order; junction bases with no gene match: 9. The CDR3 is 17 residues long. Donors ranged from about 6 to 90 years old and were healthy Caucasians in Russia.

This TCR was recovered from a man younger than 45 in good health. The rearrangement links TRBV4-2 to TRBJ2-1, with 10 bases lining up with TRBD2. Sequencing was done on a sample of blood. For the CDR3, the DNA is TGTGCCAGCAGCCAAGAAGAGCGGGGGGGGAACAGGAATGAGCAGTTCTTC. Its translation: CASSQEERGGNRNEQFF.